This T cell receptor beta chain derives from a study of blood T cell repertoires in COVID-19. Study-level background: Spain, Italy and the United States supplied samples that represented acute and convalescent COVID-19. T cells, B-cell-depleted T cells, or PBMCs supplied cDNA or gDNA.

The authors' processing: How many nucleated cells were present was estimated from reference gene primer amplification. Clones were sequenced by immunoSEQ multiplex PCR, and TCRdb holds only the in-frame ones, with some missing. V, J and clone size were drawn from that table, and D and trimming were deduced from the DNA. The repertoire holds a few hundred thousand clones, with 70% to 90% as singletons. The CDR3 totals 14 residues. The germline V gene encodes CDR1 SEHNR and CDR2 FQNEAQ (reference sequence). V gave up 3 bases and J gave up 4 bases, with 12 bases separating them. V and J are TRBV7-9 and TRBJ2-5; the D gene is possibly TRBD2 (6 bases). The sample consisted of peripheral blood. This clonotype was sampled from a woman between 65 and 79 years old with active or convalescent COVID-19. CDR3 sequence: CASSFLGEAETQYF. CDR3 nucleotides: TGTGCCAGCAGCTTTTTAGGGGAGGCAGAGACCCAGTACTTC.